These T cell receptor beta chains were read from a single sample in a study of blood T cell repertoires in COVID-19. The table came from immunoSEQ multiplex PCR; TCRdb's copy has only in-frame clones and leaves some out. The sample lists about 52,000 clones; over 80% were seen once. Sequenced material: peripheral blood. These receptors were taken from a man between 65 and 85 years old with active COVID-19. Each CDR3 is given with its conserved first and last residue. A D gene is named only where the DNA matches it firmly. Clone size is stated in some rows and not others, as once, few, many or a class when expanded.

d_call: .
j_call: TRBJ1-4
clone_size: once
v_call: TRBV2
cdr3_aa: CASLEIGEKLFF
cdr3_nt: TGTGCCAGCCTGGAGATTGGTGAAAAACTGTTTTTT

d_call: TRBD1
j_call: TRBJ2-3
clone_size: .
v_call: TRBV7-3
cdr3_aa: CASSRTGADTQYF
cdr3_nt: TGTGCCAGCAGCCGCACAGGGGCAGATACGCAGTATTTT

d_call: TRBD1
j_call: TRBJ2-5
clone_size: once
v_call: TRBV6-2/TRBV6-3
cdr3_aa: CASSLLGTAQETQYF
cdr3_nt: TGTGCCAGCAGTCTCCTTGGGACAGCCCAAGAGACCCAGTACTTC

d_call: .
j_call: TRBJ1-4
clone_size: few
v_call: TRBV4-1
cdr3_aa: CASSQPGLFATNEKLFF
cdr3_nt: TGCGCCAGCAGCCAACCGGGACTGTTTGCAACTAATGAAAAACTGTTTTTT

d_call: .
j_call: TRBJ2-3
clone_size: .
v_call: TRBV11-1
cdr3_aa: CASSLPFTDPDTQYF
cdr3_nt: TGTGCCAGCAGCTTACCTTTCACAGACCCAGATACGCAGTATTTT

d_call: .
j_call: TRBJ1-1
clone_size: .
v_call: TRBV5-1
cdr3_aa: CASSLQPMAVNTEAFF
cdr3_nt: TGCGCCAGCAGCTTGCAACCGATGGCAGTGAACACTGAAGCTTTCTTT

d_call: .
j_call: TRBJ2-5
clone_size: .
v_call: TRBV5-4
cdr3_aa: CASSLSPAGLQETQYF
cdr3_nt: TGTGCCAGCAGCTTGTCCCCGGCAGGGCTACAAGAGACCCAGTACTTC

d_call: .
j_call: TRBJ1-5
clone_size: .
v_call: TRBV15
cdr3_aa: CATSRDQGAYQPQHF
cdr3_nt: TGTGCCACCAGCAGAGATCAAGGGGCCTATCAGCCCCAGCATTTT

d_call: TRBD1
j_call: TRBJ1-4
clone_size: .
v_call: TRBV5-8
cdr3_aa: CASSQYRTGGAGEKLFF
cdr3_nt: TGTGCCAGCAGCCAATACCGAACAGGGGGCGCGGGTGAAAAACTGTTTTTT

d_call: TRBD1
j_call: TRBJ2-4
clone_size: .
v_call: TRBV4-1
cdr3_aa: CASSHSGQGSDIQYF
cdr3_nt: TGCGCCAGCAGCCATTCAGGACAGGGGAGCGACATTCAGTACTTC

d_call: TRBD1
j_call: TRBJ2-1
clone_size: .
v_call: TRBV6-2/TRBV6-3
cdr3_aa: CASSFSGTGASEQFF
cdr3_nt: TGTGCCAGCAGTTTCTCCGGGACAGGGGCCAGCGAGCAGTTCTTC

d_call: .
j_call: TRBJ2-1
clone_size: few
v_call: TRBV7-9
cdr3_aa: CASSPANRITYNEQFF
cdr3_nt: TGTGCCAGCAGCCCAGCCAACAGGATCACCTACAATGAGCAGTTCTTC

d_call: .
j_call: TRBJ1-1
clone_size: few
v_call: TRBV6-5
cdr3_aa: CASSLRAGGTEAFF
cdr3_nt: TGTGCCAGCAGTTTACGAGCGGGGGGGACTGAAGCTTTCTTT

d_call: TRBD2
j_call: TRBJ2-7
clone_size: .
v_call: TRBV4-1
cdr3_aa: CASSQETSGGPYF
cdr3_nt: TGCGCCAGCAGCCAAGAAACTAGCGGGGGGCCGTACTTC

d_call: .
j_call: TRBJ2-3
clone_size: .
v_call: TRBV24-1
cdr3_aa: CATSAADTQYF
cdr3_nt: TGTGCCACCAGTGCGGCAGATACGCAGTATTTT

d_call: .
j_call: TRBJ1-6
clone_size: few
v_call: TRBV18
cdr3_aa: CASSPQEGQTNSPLHF
cdr3_nt: TGTGCCAGCTCACCCCAAGAGGGACAAACCAATTCACCCCTCCACTTT

d_call: .
j_call: TRBJ1-1
clone_size: .
v_call: TRBV23-1
cdr3_aa: CARIGGFPDTEAFF
cdr3_nt: TGCGCCAGGATAGGGGGTTTCCCGGACACTGAAGCTTTCTTT